The subject of this entry is one TCR beta chain. Its antigen is undetermined. The V end lost 4 bases, the J end lost 3 bases, and 22 bases lay between the germline ends. The CDR3 has 18 residues. In germline, CDR1 is SNHLY, CDR2 FYNNEI. Clones were sequenced by immunoSEQ multiplex PCR, and TCRdb holds only the in-frame ones, with some missing. The sample consists of 40,000 or so clones, just over 90% of them appearing once. Time point in this sample: pretreatment peripheral blood. The sample comes from a study of PD-L1 blockade in urothelial cancer. Overall study: Every 3 weeks, patients received intravenous atezolizumab 1,200 mg, beginning 2014.

Overall study findings and caveats: It was durable-benefit patients whose tumor-associated blood clones expanded more at 3 weeks. Lower than median blood TCR clonality before treatment predicted better survival.

Sequencing was performed on PBMCs, taken around atezolizumab (anti-PD-L1) treatment. The receptor was isolated from a woman aged 55 to 70 with urothelial cancer. The rearrangement links TRBV2 to TRBJ1-5; a possible D gene is TRBD1 (6 bases). The CDR3 sequence: CASSVMEQGSPFNQPQHF. The CDR3 DNA is TGTGCCAGCAGTGTTATGGAACAGGGTTCGCCCTTCAATCAGCCCCAGCATTTT.